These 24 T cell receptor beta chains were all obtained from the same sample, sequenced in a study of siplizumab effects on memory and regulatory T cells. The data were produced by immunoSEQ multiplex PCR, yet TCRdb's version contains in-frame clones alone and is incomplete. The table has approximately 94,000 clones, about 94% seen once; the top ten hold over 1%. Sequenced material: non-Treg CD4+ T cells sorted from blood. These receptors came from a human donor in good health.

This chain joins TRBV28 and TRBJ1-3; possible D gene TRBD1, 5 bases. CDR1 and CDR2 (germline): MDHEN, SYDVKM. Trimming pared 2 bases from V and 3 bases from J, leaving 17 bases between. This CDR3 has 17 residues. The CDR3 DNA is TGTGCCAGCAGTTTACCACTAGGAGAGGGGCTTGGAAACACCATATATTTT. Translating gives CASSLPLGEGLGNTIYF.

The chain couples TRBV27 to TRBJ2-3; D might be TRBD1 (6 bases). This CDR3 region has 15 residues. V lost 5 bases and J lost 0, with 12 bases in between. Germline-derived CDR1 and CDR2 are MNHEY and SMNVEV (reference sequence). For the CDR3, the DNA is TGTGCCAGCAGTCTACTACAGGGCAGCACAGATACGCAGTATTTT. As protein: CASSLLQGSTDTQYF.

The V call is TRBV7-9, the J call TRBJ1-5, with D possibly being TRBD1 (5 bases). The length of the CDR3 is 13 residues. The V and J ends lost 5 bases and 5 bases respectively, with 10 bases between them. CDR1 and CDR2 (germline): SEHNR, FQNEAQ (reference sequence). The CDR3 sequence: CASSLQTDQPQHF. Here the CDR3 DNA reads TGTGCCAGCAGCCTTCAGACAGATCAGCCCCAGCATTTT.

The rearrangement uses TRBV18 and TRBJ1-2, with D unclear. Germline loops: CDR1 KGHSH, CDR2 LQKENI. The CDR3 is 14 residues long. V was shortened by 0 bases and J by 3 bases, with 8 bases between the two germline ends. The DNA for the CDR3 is TGTGCCAGCTCACCACCGGGCAATTACTATGGCTACACCTTC. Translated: CASSPPGNYYGYTF.

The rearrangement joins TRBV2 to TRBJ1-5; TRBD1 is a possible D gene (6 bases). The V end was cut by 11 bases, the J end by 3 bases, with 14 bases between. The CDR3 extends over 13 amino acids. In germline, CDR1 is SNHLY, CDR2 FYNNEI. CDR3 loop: CAGEQGNNQPQHF. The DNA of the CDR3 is TGTGCCGGAGAACAGGGAAACAATCAGCCCCAGCATTTT.

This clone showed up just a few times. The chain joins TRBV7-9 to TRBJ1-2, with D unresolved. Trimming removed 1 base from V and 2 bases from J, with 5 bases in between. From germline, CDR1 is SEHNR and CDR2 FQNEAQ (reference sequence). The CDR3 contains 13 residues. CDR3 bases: TGTGCCAGCAGCTTAGGGCAGAACTATGGCTACACCTTC. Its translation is CASSLGQNYGYTF.

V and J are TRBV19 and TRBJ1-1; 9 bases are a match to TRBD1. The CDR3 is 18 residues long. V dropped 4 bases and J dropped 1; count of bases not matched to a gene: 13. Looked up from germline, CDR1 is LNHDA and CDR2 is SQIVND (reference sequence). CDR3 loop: CASSRIWDRAKKNTEAFF. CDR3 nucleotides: TGTGCCAGTAGTAGGATCTGGGACAGGGCAAAAAAGAACACTGAAGCTTTCTTT.

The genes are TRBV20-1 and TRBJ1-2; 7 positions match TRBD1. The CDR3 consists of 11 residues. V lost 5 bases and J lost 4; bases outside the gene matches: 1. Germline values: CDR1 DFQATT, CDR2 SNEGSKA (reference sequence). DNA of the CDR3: TGCAGTGCTTACAGGGGCTATGGCTACACCTTC. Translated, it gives CSAYRGYGYTF.

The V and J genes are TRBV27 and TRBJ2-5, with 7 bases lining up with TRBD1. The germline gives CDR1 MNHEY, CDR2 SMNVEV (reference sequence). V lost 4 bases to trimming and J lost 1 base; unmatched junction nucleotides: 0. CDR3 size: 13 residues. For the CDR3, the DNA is TGTGCCAGCAGTTACAGGGGCCAAGAGACCCAGTACTTC. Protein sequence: CASSYRGQETQYF.

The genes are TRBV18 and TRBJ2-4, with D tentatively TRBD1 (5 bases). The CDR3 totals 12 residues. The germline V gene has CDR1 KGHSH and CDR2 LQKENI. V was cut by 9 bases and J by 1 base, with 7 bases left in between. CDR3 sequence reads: CASTGAKNIQYF. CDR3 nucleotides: TGTGCCAGTACAGGCGCCAAAAACATTCAGTACTTC.

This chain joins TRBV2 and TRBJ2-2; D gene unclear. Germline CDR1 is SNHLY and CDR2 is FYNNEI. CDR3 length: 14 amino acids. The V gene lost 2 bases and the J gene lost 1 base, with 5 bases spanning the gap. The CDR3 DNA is TGTGCCAGCAGTGAATACAAGAACACCGGGGAGCTGTTTTTT. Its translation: CASSEYKNTGELFF.

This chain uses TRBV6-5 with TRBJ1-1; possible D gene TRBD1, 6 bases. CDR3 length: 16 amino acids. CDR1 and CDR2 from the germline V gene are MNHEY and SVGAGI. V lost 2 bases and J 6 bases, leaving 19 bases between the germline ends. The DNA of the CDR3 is TGTGCCAGCAGTTACGTCCTTAGGGGGAGTAAGGCTGAAGCTTTCTTT. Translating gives CASSYVLRGSKAEAFF.

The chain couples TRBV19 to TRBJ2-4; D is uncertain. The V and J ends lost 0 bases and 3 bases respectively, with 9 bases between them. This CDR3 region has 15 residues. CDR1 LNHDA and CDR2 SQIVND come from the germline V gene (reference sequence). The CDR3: CASSIDRVGKNIQYF. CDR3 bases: TGTGCCAGTAGTATAGATCGGGTCGGCAAAAACATTCAGTACTTC.

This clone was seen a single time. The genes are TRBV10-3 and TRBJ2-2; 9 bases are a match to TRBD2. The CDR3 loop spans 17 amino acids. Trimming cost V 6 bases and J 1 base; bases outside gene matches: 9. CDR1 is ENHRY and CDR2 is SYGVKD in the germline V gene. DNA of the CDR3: TGTGCCATCAGGGCTTTTGTACTAGCGGGGAACACCGGGGAGCTGTTTTTT. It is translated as CAIRAFVLAGNTGELFF.

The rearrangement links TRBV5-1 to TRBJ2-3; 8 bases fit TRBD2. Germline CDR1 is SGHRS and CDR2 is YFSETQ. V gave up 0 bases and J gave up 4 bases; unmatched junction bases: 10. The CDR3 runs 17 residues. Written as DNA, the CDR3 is TGCGCCAGCAGCTTGGCCTTTACGGGAGGGCCCTCAGATACGCAGTATTTT. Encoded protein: CASSLAFTGGPSDTQYF.

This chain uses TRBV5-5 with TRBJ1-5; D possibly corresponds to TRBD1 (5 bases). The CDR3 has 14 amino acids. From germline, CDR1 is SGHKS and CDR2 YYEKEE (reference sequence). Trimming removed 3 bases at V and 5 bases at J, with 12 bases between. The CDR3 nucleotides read TGTGCCAGCAGCTCAGGAGGGGTTGATCAGCCCCAGCATTTT. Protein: CASSSGGVDQPQHF.

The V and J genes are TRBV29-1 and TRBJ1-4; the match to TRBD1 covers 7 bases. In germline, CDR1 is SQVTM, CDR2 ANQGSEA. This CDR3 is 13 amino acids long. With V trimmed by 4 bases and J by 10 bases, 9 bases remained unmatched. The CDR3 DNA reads TGCAGCGTTGGGTTACAGGGGTCCGGAAAACTGTTTTTT. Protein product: CSVGLQGSGKLFF. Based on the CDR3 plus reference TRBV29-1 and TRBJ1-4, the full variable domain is SAVISQKPSRDICQRGTSLTIQCQVDSQVTMMFWYRQQPGQSLTLIATANQGSEATYESGFVIDKFPISRPNLTFSTLTVSNMSPEDSSIYLCSVGLQGSGKLFFGSGTQLSVL.

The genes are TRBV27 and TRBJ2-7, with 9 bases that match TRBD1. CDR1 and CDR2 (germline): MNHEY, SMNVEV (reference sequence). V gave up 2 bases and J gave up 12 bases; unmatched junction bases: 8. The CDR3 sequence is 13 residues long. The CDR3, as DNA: TGTGCCAGCAGTTTACGGACAGGGGCTATGGGGTACTTC. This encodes CASSLRTGAMGYF.

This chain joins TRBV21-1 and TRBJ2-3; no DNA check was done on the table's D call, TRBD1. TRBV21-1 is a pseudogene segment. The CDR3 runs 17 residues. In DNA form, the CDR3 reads TGTGCCAGCAGCGAGGACAGGGGGTCAGATGGCACAGATACGCAGTATTTT. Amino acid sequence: CASSEDRGSDGTDTQYF.

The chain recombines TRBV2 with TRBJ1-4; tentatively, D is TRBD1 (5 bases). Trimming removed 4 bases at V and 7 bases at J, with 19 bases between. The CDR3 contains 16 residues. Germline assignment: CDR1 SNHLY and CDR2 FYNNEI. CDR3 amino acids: CASSGRGRGYGEKLFF. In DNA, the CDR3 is TGTGCCAGCAGTGGGAGGGGTAGGGGCTACGGTGAAAAACTGTTTTTT.

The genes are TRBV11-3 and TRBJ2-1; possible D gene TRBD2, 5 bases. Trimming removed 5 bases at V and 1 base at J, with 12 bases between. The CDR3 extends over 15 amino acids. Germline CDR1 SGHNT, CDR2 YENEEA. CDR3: CASSPLVASYNEQFF. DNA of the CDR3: TGTGCCAGCAGCCCACTAGTTGCTTCCTACAATGAGCAGTTCTTC.

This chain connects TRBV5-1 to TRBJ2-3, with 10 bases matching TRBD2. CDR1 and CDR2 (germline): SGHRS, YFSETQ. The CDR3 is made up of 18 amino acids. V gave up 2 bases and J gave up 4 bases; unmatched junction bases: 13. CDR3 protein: CASSFPLAGAIGADTQYF. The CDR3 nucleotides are TGCGCCAGCAGCTTCCCGCTAGCGGGAGCAATTGGCGCAGATACGCAGTATTTT.

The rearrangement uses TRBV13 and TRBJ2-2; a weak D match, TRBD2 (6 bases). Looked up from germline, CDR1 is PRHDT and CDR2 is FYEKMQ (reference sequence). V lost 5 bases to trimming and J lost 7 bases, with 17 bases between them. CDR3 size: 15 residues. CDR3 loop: CASSREAGLGGELFF. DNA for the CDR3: TGTGCCAGCAGCCGAGAAGCGGGCTTGGGCGGGGAGCTGTTTTTT.

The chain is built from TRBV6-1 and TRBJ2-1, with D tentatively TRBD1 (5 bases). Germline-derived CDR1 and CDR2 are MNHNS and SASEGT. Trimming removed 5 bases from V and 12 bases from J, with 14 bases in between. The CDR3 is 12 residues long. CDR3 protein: CASSRLQVVQFF. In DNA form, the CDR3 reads TGTGCCAGCAGTCGTTTACAGGTGGTGCAGTTCTTC.